What follows describes a single TCR beta chain. Antigen: not known. This sample was taken from a study of human CD8 memory T cell subsets. Study results and caveats: Stem-like memory and precursor exhausted T cells, unlike effector memory cells, were similarly highly diverse.

UMI-labeled 5' RACE yielded the TCR beta libraries. Using the 5' RACE reads, TCRdb records one entry per CDR3 protein without DNA. This listing includes about 18,000 distinct CDR3 sequences. The CDR3 extends over 17 amino acids. The germline V gene encodes CDR1 LGHDT and CDR2 YNNKEL (reference sequence). Negative magnetic separation was used for the enrichment of total CD8+ T cells. RNA was isolated from duplicate vials, each containing under 180,000 sorted CD8+ T cells, for every subset. This receptor was obtained from a human donor in good health. Material: CD8+ T cells from PBMCs. The chain carries TRBV3-1 and TRBJ2-1. CDR3 in amino acids: CASSQELTGISYNEQFF.